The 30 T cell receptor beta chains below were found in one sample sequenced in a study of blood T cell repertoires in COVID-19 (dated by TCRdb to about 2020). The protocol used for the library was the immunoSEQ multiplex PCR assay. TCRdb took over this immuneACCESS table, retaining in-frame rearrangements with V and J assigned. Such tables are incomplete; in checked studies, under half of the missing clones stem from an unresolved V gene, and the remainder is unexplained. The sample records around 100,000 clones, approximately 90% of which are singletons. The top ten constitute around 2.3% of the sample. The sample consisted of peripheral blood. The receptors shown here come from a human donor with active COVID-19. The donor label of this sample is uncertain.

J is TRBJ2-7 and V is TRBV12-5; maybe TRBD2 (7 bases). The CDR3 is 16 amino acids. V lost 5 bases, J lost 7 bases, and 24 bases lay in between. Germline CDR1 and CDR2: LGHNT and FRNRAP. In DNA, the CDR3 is TGTGCTAGTGGTCCTCCTCTGGGGGCGGGGGTCTTTGAGCAGTACTTC. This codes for CASGPPLGAGVFEQYF.

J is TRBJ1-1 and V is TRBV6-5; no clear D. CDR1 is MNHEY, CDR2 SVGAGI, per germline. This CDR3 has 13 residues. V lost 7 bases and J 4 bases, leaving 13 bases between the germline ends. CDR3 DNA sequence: TGTGCCAGCACCCCCACGGGGAGCACTGAAGCTTTCTTT. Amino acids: CASTPTGSTEAFF.

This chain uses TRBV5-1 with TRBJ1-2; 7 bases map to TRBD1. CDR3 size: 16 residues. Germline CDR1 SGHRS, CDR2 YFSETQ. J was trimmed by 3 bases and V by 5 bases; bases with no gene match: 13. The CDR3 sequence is CASSPGNRQGYYGYTF. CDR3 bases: TGCGCCAGCAGTCCCGGGAATCGACAGGGTTACTATGGCTACACCTTC.

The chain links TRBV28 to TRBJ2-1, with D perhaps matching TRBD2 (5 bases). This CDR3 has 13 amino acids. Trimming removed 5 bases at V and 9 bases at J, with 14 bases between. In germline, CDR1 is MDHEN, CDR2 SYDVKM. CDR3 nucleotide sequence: TGTGCCAGCAGTCTCGCGGGTTTTGGTGAGCAGTTCTTC. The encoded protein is CASSLAGFGEQFF. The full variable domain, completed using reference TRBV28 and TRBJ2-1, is DVKVTQSSRYLVKRTGEKVFLECVQDMDHENMFWYRQDPGLGLRLIYFSYDVKMKEKGDIPEGYSVSREKKERFSLILESASTNQTSMYLCASSLAGFGEQFFGPGTRLTVL.

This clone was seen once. The CDR3 here is CASSLGTGDNSPLHF. Written as DNA, the CDR3 is TGTGCCAGCAGTCTCGGGACAGGGGACAATTCACCCCTCCACTTT. V is TRBV27 and J is TRBJ1-6; 10 bases line up with TRBD1. Germline loops: CDR1 MNHEY, CDR2 SMNVEV (reference sequence). This CDR3 has 15 amino acids. V dropped 5 bases and J dropped 7; count of bases not matched to a gene: 5.

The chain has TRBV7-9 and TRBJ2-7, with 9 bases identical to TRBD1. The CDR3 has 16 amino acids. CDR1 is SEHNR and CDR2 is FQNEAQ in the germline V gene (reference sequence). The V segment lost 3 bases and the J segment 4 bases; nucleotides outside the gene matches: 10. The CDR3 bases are TGTGCCAGCAGCTTGGGATACAGGGGGCCTACTTACGAGCAGTACTTC. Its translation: CASSLGYRGPTYEQYF.

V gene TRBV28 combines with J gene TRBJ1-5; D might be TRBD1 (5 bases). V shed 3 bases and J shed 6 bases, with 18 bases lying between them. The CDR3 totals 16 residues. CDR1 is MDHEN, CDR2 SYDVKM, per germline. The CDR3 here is CASSLAVGARSQPQHF. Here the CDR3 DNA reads TGTGCCAGCAGTTTGGCAGTTGGGGCCAGGAGTCAGCCCCAGCATTTT.

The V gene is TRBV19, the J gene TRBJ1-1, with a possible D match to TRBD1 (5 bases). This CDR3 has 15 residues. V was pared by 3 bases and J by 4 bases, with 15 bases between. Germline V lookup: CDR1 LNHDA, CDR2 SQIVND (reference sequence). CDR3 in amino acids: CASSIASPRGTEAFF. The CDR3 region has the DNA TGTGCCAGTAGTATCGCTTCCCCAAGGGGCACTGAAGCTTTCTTT.

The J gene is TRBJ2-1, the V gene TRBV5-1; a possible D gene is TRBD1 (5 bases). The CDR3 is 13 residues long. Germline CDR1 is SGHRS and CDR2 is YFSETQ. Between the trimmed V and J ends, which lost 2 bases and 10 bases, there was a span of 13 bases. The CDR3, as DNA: TGCGCCAGCAGCTTCTCTGGGCCAGGGGAGCAGTTCTTC. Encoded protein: CASSFSGPGEQFF.

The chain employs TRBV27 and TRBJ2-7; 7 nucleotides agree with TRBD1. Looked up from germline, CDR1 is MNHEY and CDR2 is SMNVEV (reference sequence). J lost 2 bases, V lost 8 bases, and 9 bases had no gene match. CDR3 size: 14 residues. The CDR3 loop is CASGTGTAAYEQYF. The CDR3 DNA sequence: TGTGCCAGCGGTACCGGGACAGCCGCCTACGAGCAGTACTTC.

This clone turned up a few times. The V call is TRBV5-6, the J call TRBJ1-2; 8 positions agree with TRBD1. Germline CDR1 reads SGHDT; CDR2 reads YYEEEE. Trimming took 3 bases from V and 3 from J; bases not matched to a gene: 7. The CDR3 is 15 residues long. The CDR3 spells CASSYDRGDYYGYTF. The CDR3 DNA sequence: TGTGCCAGCAGCTACGACAGGGGTGACTACTATGGCTACACCTTC.

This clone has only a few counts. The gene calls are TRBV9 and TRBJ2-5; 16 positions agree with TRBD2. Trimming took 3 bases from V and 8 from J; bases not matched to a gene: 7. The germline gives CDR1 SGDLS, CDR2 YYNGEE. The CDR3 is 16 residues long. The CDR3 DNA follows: TGTGCCAGCAGCGCAGCCGGGACTAGCGGGGGGGCCACCCAGTACTTC. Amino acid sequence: CASSAAGTSGGATQYF. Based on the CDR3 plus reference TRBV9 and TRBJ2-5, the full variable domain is DSGVTQTPKHLITATGQRVTLRCSPRSGDLSVYWYQQSLDQGLQFLIQYYNGEERAKGNILERFSAQQFPDLHSELNLSSLELGDSALYFCASSAAGTSGGATQYFGPGTRLLVL.

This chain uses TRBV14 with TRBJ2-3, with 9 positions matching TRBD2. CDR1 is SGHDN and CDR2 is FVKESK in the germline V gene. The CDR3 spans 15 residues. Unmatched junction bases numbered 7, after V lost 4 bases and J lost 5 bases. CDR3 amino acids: CASSPSGEYRDTQYF. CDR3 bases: TGTGCCAGCAGCCCTAGCGGGGAGTACAGAGATACGCAGTATTTT.

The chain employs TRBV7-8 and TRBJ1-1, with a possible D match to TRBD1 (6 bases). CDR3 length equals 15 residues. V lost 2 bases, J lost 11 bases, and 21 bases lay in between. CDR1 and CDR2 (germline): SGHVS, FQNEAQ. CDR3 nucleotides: TGTGCCAGCAGCTTAAGTTCCAATCGGGACAACTGGGCTTTCTTT. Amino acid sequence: CASSLSSNRDNWAFF.

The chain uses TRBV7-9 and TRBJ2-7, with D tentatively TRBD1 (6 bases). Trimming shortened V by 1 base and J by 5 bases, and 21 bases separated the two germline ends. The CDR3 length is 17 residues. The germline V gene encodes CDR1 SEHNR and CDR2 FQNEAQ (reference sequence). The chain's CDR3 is CASSLVPGIREGDEQYF. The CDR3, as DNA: TGTGCCAGCAGCTTAGTCCCAGGTATCCGTGAGGGGGACGAGCAGTACTTC.

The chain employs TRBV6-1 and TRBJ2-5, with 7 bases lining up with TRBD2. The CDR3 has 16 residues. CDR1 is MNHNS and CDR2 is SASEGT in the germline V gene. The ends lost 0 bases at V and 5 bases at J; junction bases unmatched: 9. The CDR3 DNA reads TGTGCCAGCAGTGAAGCGCTAAGCGGGATTGCGGAGACCCAGTACTTC. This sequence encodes CASSEALSGIAETQYF.

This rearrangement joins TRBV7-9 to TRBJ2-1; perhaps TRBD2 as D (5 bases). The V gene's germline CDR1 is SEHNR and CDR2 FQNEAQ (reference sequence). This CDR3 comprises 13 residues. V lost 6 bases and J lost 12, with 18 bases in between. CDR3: CASRSARGSRQFF. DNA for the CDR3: TGTGCCAGCAGGTCGGCACGGGGTAGCCGGCAGTTCTTC.

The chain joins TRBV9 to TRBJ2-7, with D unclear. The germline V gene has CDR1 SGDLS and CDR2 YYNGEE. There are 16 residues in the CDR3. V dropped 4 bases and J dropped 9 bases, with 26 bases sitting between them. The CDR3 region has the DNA TGTGCCAGCAGCCACTCCCTCAGTGCACTATCTACGAGGCAGTACTTC. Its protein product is CASSHSLSALSTRQYF.

The DNA for the CDR3 is TGTGCCAGCAGCCAAGATTATCGGACACTTAGCACAGATACGCAGTATTTT. It yields the protein CASSQDYRTLSTDTQYF. The chain carries TRBV3-1 (or the pseudogene TRBV3-2) and TRBJ2-3; tentative D call: TRBD1 (5 bases). Germline V gives CDR1 LGHDT, CDR2 YNNKEL (reference sequence). Trimming took 0 bases from V and 0 from J, leaving 13 bases between them. CDR3 length: 17 residues.

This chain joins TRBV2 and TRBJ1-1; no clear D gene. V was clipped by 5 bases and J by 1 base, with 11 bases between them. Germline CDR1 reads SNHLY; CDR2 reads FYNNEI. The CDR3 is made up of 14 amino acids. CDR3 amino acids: CASSPDGRNTEAFF. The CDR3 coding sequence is TGTGCCAGCAGTCCGGACGGGAGGAACACTGAAGCTTTCTTT.

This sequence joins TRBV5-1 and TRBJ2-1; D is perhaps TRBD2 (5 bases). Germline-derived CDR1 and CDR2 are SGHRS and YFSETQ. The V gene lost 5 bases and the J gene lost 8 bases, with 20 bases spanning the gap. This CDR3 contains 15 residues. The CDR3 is CASRQRLDGFDEQFF. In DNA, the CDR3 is TGCGCCAGCAGGCAGCGGCTAGACGGGTTCGATGAGCAGTTCTTC.

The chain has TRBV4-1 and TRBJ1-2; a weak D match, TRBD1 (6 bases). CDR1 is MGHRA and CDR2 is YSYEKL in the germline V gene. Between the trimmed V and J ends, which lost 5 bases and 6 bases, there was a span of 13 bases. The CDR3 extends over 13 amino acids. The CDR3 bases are TGCGCCAGCAGCGCACAGGGTCGTGATGGCTACACCTTC. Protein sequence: CASSAQGRDGYTF.

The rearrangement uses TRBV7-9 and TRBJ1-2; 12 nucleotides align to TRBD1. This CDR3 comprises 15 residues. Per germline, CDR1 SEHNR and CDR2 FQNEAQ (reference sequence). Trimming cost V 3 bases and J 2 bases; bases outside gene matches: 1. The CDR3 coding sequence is TGTGCCAGCAGCTTGGGACAGGGGGCCAACTATGGCTACACCTTC. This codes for CASSLGQGANYGYTF.

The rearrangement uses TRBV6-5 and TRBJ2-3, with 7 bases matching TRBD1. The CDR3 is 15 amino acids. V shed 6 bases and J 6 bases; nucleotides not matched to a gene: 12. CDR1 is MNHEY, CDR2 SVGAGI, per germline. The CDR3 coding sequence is TGTGCCAGCAGCATTTATGGGACAGCCTTGGATACGCAGTATTTT. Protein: CASSIYGTALDTQYF.

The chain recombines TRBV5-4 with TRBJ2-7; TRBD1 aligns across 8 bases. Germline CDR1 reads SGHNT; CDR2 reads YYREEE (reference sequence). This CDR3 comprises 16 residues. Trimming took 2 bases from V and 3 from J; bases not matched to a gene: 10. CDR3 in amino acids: CASSLSGTGYHYEQYF. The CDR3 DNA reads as TGTGCCAGCAGCTTATCCGGGACAGGTTATCACTACGAGCAGTACTTC.

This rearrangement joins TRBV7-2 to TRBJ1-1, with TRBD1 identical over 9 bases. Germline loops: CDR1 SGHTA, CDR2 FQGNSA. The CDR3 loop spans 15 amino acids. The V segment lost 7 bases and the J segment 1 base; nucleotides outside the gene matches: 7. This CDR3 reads CASNWDRAANTEAFF. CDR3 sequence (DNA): TGTGCCAGCAACTGGGACAGGGCGGCGAACACTGAAGCTTTCTTT. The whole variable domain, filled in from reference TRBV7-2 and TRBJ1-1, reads GAGVSQSPSNKVTEKGKDVELRCDPISGHTALYWYRQSLGQGLEFLIYFQGNSAPDKSGLPSDRFSAERTGGSVSTLTIQRTQQEDSAVYLCASNWDRAANTEAFFGQGTRLTVV.

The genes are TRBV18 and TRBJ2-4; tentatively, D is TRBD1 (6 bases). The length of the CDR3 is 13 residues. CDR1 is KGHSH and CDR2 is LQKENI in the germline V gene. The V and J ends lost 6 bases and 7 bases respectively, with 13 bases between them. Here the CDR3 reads CASSVRTVNIQYF. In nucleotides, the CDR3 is TGTGCCAGCTCCGTCCGGACAGTGAACATTCAGTACTTC.

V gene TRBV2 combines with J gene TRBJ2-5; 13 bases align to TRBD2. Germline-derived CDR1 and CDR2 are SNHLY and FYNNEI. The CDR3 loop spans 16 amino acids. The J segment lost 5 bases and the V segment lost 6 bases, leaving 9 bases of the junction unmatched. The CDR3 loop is CASSSTSGGFVETQYF. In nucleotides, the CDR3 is TGTGCCAGCAGCTCGACTAGCGGGGGGTTTGTGGAGACCCAGTACTTC.

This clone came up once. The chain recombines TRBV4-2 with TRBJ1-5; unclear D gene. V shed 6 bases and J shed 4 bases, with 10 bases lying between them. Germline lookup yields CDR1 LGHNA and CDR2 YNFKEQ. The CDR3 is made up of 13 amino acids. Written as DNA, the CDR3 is TGTGCCAGCAGTCGGACGGGGAATCAGCCCCAGCATTTT. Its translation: CASSRTGNQPQHF.

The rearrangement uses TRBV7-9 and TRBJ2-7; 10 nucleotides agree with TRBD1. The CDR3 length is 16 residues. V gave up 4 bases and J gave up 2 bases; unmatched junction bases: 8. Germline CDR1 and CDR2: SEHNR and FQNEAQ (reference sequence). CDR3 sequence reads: CASSSGGTGEPYEQYF. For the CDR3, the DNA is TGTGCCAGCAGCTCCGGAGGGACAGGGGAACCCTACGAGCAGTACTTC.